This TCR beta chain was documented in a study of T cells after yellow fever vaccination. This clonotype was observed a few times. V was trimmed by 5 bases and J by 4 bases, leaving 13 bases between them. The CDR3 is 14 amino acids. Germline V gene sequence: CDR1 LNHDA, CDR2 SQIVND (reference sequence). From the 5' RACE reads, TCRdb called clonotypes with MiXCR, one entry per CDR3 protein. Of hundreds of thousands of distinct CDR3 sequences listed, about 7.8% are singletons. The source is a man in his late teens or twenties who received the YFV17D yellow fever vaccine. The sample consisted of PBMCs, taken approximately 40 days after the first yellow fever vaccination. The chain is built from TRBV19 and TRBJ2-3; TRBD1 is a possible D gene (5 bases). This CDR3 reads CASSRQGWADTQYF. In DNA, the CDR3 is TGTGCCAGTAGTCGCCAGGGTTGGGCAGATACGCAGTATTTT.